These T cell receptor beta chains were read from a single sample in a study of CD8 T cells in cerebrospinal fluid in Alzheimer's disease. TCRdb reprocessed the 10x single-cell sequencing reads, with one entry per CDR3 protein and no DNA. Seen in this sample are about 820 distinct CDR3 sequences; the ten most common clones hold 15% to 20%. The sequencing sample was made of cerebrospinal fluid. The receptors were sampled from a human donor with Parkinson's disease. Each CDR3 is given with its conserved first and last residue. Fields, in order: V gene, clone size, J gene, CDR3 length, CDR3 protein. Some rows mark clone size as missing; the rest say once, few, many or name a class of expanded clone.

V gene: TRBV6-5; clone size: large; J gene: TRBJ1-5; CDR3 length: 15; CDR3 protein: CASSPSWGDNQPQHF
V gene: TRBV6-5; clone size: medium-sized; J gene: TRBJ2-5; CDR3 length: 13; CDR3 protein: CASRYRGRETQYF
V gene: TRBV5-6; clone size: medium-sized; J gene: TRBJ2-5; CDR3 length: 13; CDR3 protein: CASSLGGMETQYF
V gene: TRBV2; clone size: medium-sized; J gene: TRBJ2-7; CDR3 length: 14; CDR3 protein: CASRPDVDGYEQYF
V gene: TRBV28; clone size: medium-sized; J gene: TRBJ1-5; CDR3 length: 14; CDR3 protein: CASRPGGDWQPQHF
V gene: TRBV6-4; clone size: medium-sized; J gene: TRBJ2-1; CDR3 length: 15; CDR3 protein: CASSQTSGGVNEQFF
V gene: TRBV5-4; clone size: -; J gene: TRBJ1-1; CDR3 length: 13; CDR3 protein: CASSPGWDTEAFF
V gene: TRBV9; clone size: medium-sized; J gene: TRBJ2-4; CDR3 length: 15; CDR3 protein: CARSSSGRTKNIQYF
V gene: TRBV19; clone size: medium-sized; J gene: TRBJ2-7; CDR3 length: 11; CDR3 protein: CASSRGYEQYF
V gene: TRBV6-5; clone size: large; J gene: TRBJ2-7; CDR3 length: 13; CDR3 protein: CATRILAGVKQYF